This TCR beta chain was documented in a study of blood T cell repertoires in COVID-19. For the study at large: Whether acute or convalescent, the COVID-19 samples came from the United States, Italy and Spain. Sources were T cells, B-cell-depleted T cells, or PBMCs; the material itself was cDNA or gDNA.

This clone was picked up one time. TCRdb's table, derived via immunoSEQ multiplex PCR, lists solely in-frame clones and lacks some. The sample holds over 100,000 clones, less than 85% seen once. Source material: peripheral blood. This clonotype originated in a woman aged 55-75 years with acute or convalescent COVID-19.

CDR3 in DNA: TGTGCCGGGTCGGACAGCTATAACACTGAAGCTTTCTTT. Its translation: CAGSDSYNTEAFF. The V call is TRBV19, the J call TRBJ1-1, with D perhaps TRBD1 (6 bases). V was clipped by 11 bases and J by 2 bases, with 15 bases between them. The CDR3 sequence is 13 residues long. Germline V gene sequence: CDR1 LNHDA, CDR2 SQIVND (reference sequence).